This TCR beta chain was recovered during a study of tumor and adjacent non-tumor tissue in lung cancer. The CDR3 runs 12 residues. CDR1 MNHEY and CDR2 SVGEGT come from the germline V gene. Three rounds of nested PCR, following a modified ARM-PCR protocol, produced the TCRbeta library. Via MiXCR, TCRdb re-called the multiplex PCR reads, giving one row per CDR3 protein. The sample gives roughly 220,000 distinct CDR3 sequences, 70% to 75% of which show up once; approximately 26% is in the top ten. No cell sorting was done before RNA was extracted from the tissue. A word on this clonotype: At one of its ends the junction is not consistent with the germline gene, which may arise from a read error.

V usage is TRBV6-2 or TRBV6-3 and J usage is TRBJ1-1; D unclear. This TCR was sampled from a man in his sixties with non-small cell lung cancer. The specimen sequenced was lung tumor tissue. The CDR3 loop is CASSYQRRRAFF. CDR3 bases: TGTGCCAGTAGTTACCAGCGGAGGCGAGCTTTCTTT.